The rows below give T cell receptor beta chains drawn from one sample of a study of blood T cell repertoires in COVID-19. The data were produced by immunoSEQ multiplex PCR, yet TCRdb's version contains in-frame clones alone and is incomplete. The sample includes roughly 290,000 clones, around 85% of them seen just once. The sample taken for sequencing was PBMCs or T cells enriched from blood (not recorded which). These receptors were collected from a woman in her thirties or forties who had recovered from COVID-19. The CDR3 runs from the conserved cysteine through the conserved F or W. D genes are given only for firm matches. For some rows the clone size is stated as once, few or many, or as a class when expanded; others skip it.

d_gene,abundance,j_gene,v_gene,CDR3nt,CDR3aa
.,once,TRBJ1-6,TRBV30,TGTGCCACCGCAGGAAGTAATTCACCCCTCCACTTT,CATAGSNSPLHF
.,.,TRBJ1-5,TRBV3-1/TRBV3-2,TGTGCCAGCAGCCCCGGCCCGGGGGAGGGGATGAATAGCAATCAGCCCCAGCATTTT,CASSPGPGEGMNSNQPQHF
TRBD2,.,TRBJ2-1,TRBV4-3,TGCGCCAGCAGCCGCCGTCGTCTAGCGGGAGGGCCTGGTGAGCAGTTCTTC,CASSRRRLAGGPGEQFF
.,.,TRBJ1-4,TRBV28,TGTGCCAGCGGGGGCCCTAATGAAAAACTGTTTTTT,CASGGPNEKLFF
TRBD1,.,TRBJ1-5,TRBV29-1,TGCAGCGTCGGACAGGGTTGGGGTCAGCCCCAGCATTTT,CSVGQGWGQPQHF
.,.,TRBJ1-1,TRBV18,TGTGCCAGCTCACCCTCCAGGGGAGAGACTGAAGCTTTCTTT,CASSPSRGETEAFF
TRBD2,.,TRBJ2-1,TRBV9,TGTGCCAGCAGCGTAGGTCTTCGGGTACTAGCGCAACCTCCCTACAATGAGCAGTTCTTC,CASSVGLRVLAQPPYNEQFF
TRBD2,.,TRBJ2-2,TRBV7-3,TGTGCCAGCAGCCCGGGACTAGCGGGAGGGCCGAGGGGCGCCGGGGAGCTGTTTTTT,CASSPGLAGGPRGAGELFF
.,.,TRBJ1-4,TRBV28,TGTGCCAGCAGCCGCCCTGAACAGGATTATAATGAAAAACTGTTTTTT,CASSRPEQDYNEKLFF
.,.,TRBJ2-7,TRBV28,TGTGCCAGCAGTTCTCCCCCCCTCGAGCAGTACTTC,CASSSPPLEQYF
TRBD2,.,TRBJ2-3,TRBV5-4,TGTGCCAGCAGCTTGTCGGCGGGAGATGCTGATACGCAGTATTTT,CASSLSAGDADTQYF
.,once,TRBJ1-1,TRBV2,TGTGCCAGCAGTTCAGGGTTCACTGAAGCTTTCTTT,CASSSGFTEAFF
.,few,TRBJ1-1,TRBV4-1,TGCGCCAGCAGCCAAGGTCAGGGTCGGGACACTGAAGCTTTCTTT,CASSQGQGRDTEAFF
.,.,TRBJ2-3,TRBV20-1,TGCAGTGCTAGTCAAGCGGTCCTCGCCGGAGATACGCAGTATTTT,CSASQAVLAGDTQYF
TRBD1,.,TRBJ1-2,TRBV7-2,TGTGCCAGCAGCGCGACCGGGACAGGTCCTTATGGCTACACCTTC,CASSATGTGPYGYTF
.,.,TRBJ1-1,TRBV27,TGTGCCAGCAGTTTAAAGGGAGGGTCCGCTGAAGCTTTCTTT,CASSLKGGSAEAFF
TRBD1,.,TRBJ1-2,TRBV28,TGTGCCGCGTTCCGGGGACAGGGGTCCTATGGCTACACCTTC,CAAFRGQGSYGYTF
.,.,TRBJ2-4,TRBV7-9,TGTGCCAGCAGCTTCCCAAAAAACATTCAGTACTTC,CASSFPKNIQYF
TRBD1,.,TRBJ1-2,TRBV5-4,TGTGCCAGCAGCACGGACAGGGTCTATGGCTACACCTTC,CASSTDRVYGYTF
TRBD1,.,TRBJ1-4,TRBV28,TGTGCCAGCAGTACGGGACAGAACTTACATGGACTGTTTTTT,CASSTGQNLHGLFF
TRBD1,many,TRBJ2-7,TRBV2,TGTGCCAGCAGGGCGGGACAGGGGGGTACCTACGAGCAGTACTTC,CASRAGQGGTYEQYF
.,.,TRBJ2-1,TRBV10-2,TGCGCCAGCTCTGTGGAACTATATTACAATGAGCAGTTCTTC,CASSVELYYNEQFF
TRBD2,.,TRBJ2-3,TRBV7-3,TGTGCCAGCAGCACACTAGCGGGAACAGATACGCAGTATTTT,CASSTLAGTDTQYF
.,.,TRBJ2-2,TRBV2,TGTGCCAGCAGTGTTATCAGGAACACCGGGGAGCTGTTTTTT,CASSVIRNTGELFF
TRBD2,.,TRBJ2-1,TRBV10-3,TGTGCCATCAGGGGTAGCGGGTCACTTCGCGATGAGCAGTTCTTC,CAIRGSGSLRDEQFF
TRBD1,few,TRBJ2-7,TRBV30,TGTGCCTGGAGTGGACAGGGGGGCGAGCAGTACTTC,CAWSGQGGEQYF
TRBD1,.,TRBJ2-1,TRBV7-9,TGTGCCAGCAGTACCGGGACAGGGGGGACCAATGAGCAGTTCTTC,CASSTGTGGTNEQFF
TRBD2,.,TRBJ2-1,TRBV5-1,TGCGCCAGCAGCTTGGTGGTCGGTAGCGGGAGTAGTGAGCAGTTCTTC,CASSLVVGSGSSEQFF
TRBD1,.,TRBJ1-5,TRBV5-8,TGTGCCAGCAGCTTGTTAAGACAGGGTCAGGGGCCCCAGCATTTT,CASSLLRQGQGPQHF
TRBD1,.,TRBJ1-1,TRBV29-1,TGCAGCGCCCGACAGGGAGCGGACACTGAAGCTTTCTTT,CSARQGADTEAFF
TRBD1,.,TRBJ1-2,TRBV5-1,TGCGCCGGATGGACCGGGACAGACGCTAACTATGGCTACACCTTC,CAGWTGTDANYGYTF
TRBD1,.,TRBJ1-2,TRBV28,TGTGCCAGCAGCCCGGGACAGGAGGGGGACTATGGCTACACCTTC,CASSPGQEGDYGYTF
.,.,TRBJ2-7,TRBV3-1/TRBV3-2,TGTGCCAGCAGCCAGGCCGCGGGACTGGGGACCCCCCTGGCGGGCGAGCAGTACTTC,CASSQAAGLGTPLAGEQYF
.,.,TRBJ1-2,TRBV7-9,TGTGCCAGCAGCTTAGATCAGGGGAGCTATGGCTACACCTTC,CASSLDQGSYGYTF
.,.,TRBJ1-3,TRBV28,TGTGCCAGCAGGACGAGGGTCTCGCAAGGAAACACCATATATTTT,CASRTRVSQGNTIYF
TRBD1,.,TRBJ1-2,TRBV7-8,TGTGCCAGCAGCTCGGTACCCGTCAGGGGGAAATTTGGCTACACCTTC,CASSSVPVRGKFGYTF
TRBD2,once,TRBJ2-1,TRBV3-1/TRBV3-2,TGTGCCAGCAGCCGGGGACTAGCGGCGATCTCCTACAATGAGCAGTTCTTC,CASSRGLAAISYNEQFF